The 22 T cell receptor beta chains below were found in one sample sequenced in a study of CD8 T cells in ankylosing spondylitis. In TCRdb, the 5' RACE reads were re-called with MiXCR into one record per CDR3 protein. Seen here are some 270,000 distinct CDR3 sequences, over 15% observed once, and the top ten hold over 25%. Sequenced sample: blood, either unsorted or a sorted T cell fraction (not recorded which). The receptors were sampled from a male donor with ankylosing spondylitis or in good health (not recorded which).

The chain recombines TRBV6-5 with TRBJ2-1; D unresolved. Germline V gene sequence: CDR1 MNHEY, CDR2 SVGAGI. The CDR3 totals 12 residues. Trimming removed 6 bases at V and 2 bases at J, with 5 bases between. This CDR3 is CASRNTYNEQFF. The DNA for the CDR3 is TGTGCCAGCAGGAATACCTACAATGAGCAGTTCTTC.

Ten or more counts support this clonotype. J is TRBJ1-2 and V is TRBV4-1; possibly TRBD1 for D (5 bases). The germline V gene has CDR1 MGHRA and CDR2 YSYEKL. The V and J ends lost 2 bases and 4 bases respectively, with 14 bases between them. The CDR3 is 15 amino acids. CDR3: CASSQTQVSSYGYTF. The CDR3, as DNA: TGCGCCAGCAGCCAAACACAGGTATCGAGCTATGGCTACACCTTC.

V is TRBV5-1 and J is TRBJ2-1; TRBD2 matches 9 bases. This CDR3 is built from 16 residues. V lost 4 bases, J lost 2 bases, and 7 bases stayed unmatched. Germline loops: CDR1 SGHRS, CDR2 YFSETQ. The CDR3 DNA sequence: TGCGCCAGCAGCGTGACTAGCGGTTCACCCTACAATGAGCAGTTCTTC. It yields the protein CASSVTSGSPYNEQFF. The whole variable domain, remainder taken from reference TRBV5-1 and TRBJ2-1, is KAGVTQTPRYLIKTRGQQVTLSCSPISGHRSVSWYQQTPGQGLQFLFEYFSETQRNKGNFPGRFSGRQFSNSRSEMNVSTLELGDSALYLCASSVTSGSPYNEQFFGPGTRLTVL.

This clonotype showed up just once. A read error is possible here, since a much larger clone lies one base away. The chain links TRBV4-3 to TRBJ2-7; D might be TRBD1 or TRBD2, each matching 5 bases. V was clipped by 0 bases and J by 1 base, with 7 bases between them. The CDR3 extends over 14 amino acids. CDR1 and CDR2 (germline): LGHNA, YSLEER. The CDR3 is CASSQDRESYEQYF. CDR3 nucleotide sequence: TGCGCCAGCAGCCAAGACAGGGAGTCCTACGAGCAGTACTTC.

The V call is TRBV11-2, the J call TRBJ2-5; 7 positions match TRBD2. CDR1 and CDR2 from the germline V gene are SGHAT and FQNNGV. The CDR3 length is 16 residues. V dropped 4 bases and J dropped 5; count of bases not matched to a gene: 13. The CDR3 nucleotides are TGTGCCAGCAGCTCTCGGGTCAAGGGAGGGTCTGAGACCCAGTACTTC. This encodes CASSSRVKGGSETQYF.

The V gene is TRBV27, the J gene TRBJ2-7; the D is unclear. The CDR3 is 13 amino acids. Trimming stripped 2 bases from V and 0 bases from J, with 5 bases between. Germline loops: CDR1 MNHEY, CDR2 SMNVEV (reference sequence). The CDR3 reads CASSLQVSYEQYF. As DNA, the CDR3 is TGTGCCAGCAGTTTACAGGTCTCCTACGAGCAGTACTTC.

The V gene is TRBV4-3, the J gene TRBJ1-4; the D is unclear. The V gene's germline CDR1 is LGHNA and CDR2 YSLEER. CDR3 length: 17 residues. The V and J ends lost 4 bases and 4 bases respectively, with 19 bases between them. CDR3: CASSPGGPERFNEKLFF. The CDR3 DNA follows: TGCGCCAGCAGCCCGGGTGGACCTGAGAGGTTTAATGAAAAACTGTTTTTT.

This clonotype turned up a few times. The J gene is TRBJ2-7, the V gene TRBV15; no clear D gene. Germline CDR1 reads LNHNV; CDR2 reads YYDKDF (reference sequence). This CDR3 comprises 11 residues. V shed 3 bases and J shed 9 bases, with 9 bases lying between them. The DNA of the CDR3 is TGTGCCACCAGCAGTTTGGGGTTGCAGTACTTC. It codes for CATSSLGLQYF.

This clonotype has a handful of counts. The J gene is TRBJ2-1, the V gene TRBV10-3; D might be TRBD1 or TRBD2, each matching 5 bases. This CDR3 comprises 15 residues. Trimming removed 4 bases from V and 5 bases from J, with 15 bases in between. Looked up from germline, CDR1 is ENHRY and CDR2 is SYGVKD. DNA of the CDR3: TGTGCCATCAGTGTCGGGTCAGGGACCCACAATGAGCAGTTCTTC. It yields the protein CAISVGSGTHNEQFF.

The rearrangement joins TRBV7-2 to TRBJ2-5, with 8 bases aligning to TRBD1. The CDR3 covers 14 residues. In germline, CDR1 is SGHTA, CDR2 FQGNSA. The ends lost 5 bases at V and 3 bases at J; junction bases unmatched: 5. The CDR3 is CASSQGQEEETQYF. The CDR3 region has the DNA TGTGCCAGCAGCCAGGGACAGGAAGAAGAGACCCAGTACTTC. Together with reference TRBV7-2 and TRBJ2-5, the CDR3 gives the full variable domain: GAGVSQSPSNKVTEKGKDVELRCDPISGHTALYWYRQSLGQGLEFLIYFQGNSAPDKSGLPSDRFSAERTGGSVSTLTIQRTQQEDSAVYLCASSQGQEEETQYFGPGTRLLVL.

In this sample, this clonotype turned up a few times. V usage is TRBV3-1 and J usage is TRBJ2-1; D is uncertain. CDR1 is LGHDT, CDR2 YNNKEL, per germline (reference sequence). The V and J ends lost 2 bases and 9 bases respectively, with 20 bases between them. The CDR3 contains 16 residues. CDR3 sequence: CASSQNPGVVVVEQFF. The CDR3 DNA sequence: TGTGCCAGCAGCCAAAATCCCGGCGTTGTAGTGGTTGAGCAGTTCTTC.

This clonotype was counted a few times. The rearrangement links TRBV20-1 to TRBJ2-3, with a possible D match to TRBD2 (6 bases). Germline V lookup: CDR1 DFQATT, CDR2 SNEGSKA (reference sequence). The CDR3 consists of 15 residues. Trimming shortened V by 1 base and J by 4 bases, and 15 bases separated the two germline ends. The CDR3 DNA reads as TGCAGTGCTAGAGCGGGAGTTATTTTGTCAGATACGCAGTATTTT. It encodes CSARAGVILSDTQYF.

The rearrangement uses TRBV19 and TRBJ1-1, with 7 bases that match TRBD1. Germline trimming cut 5 bases from V and 3 bases from J; bases unmatched to any gene: 3. This CDR3 spans 13 amino acids. From germline, CDR1 is LNHDA and CDR2 SQIVND (reference sequence). DNA for the CDR3: TGTGCCAGTAGTGGGCAGGGGGACACTGAAGCTTTCTTT. It is translated as CASSGQGDTEAFF.

This clonotype was detected only a few times. J is TRBJ2-7 and V is TRBV9; D ambiguous. The CDR3 runs to 15 residues. V dropped 4 bases and J dropped 3 bases, with 17 bases sitting between them. CDR1 is SGDLS and CDR2 is YYNGEE in the germline V gene. CDR3: CASSPLGVPIYEQYF. The CDR3 DNA is TGTGCCAGCAGCCCCCTCGGCGTCCCTATCTACGAGCAGTACTTC.

The chain recombines TRBV29-1 with TRBJ2-7, with 9 bases that match TRBD1. CDR1 and CDR2 from the germline V gene are SQVTM and ANQGSEA. CDR3 size: 13 residues. V shed 7 bases and J 4 bases; nucleotides not matched to a gene: 8. CDR3 coding DNA: TGCAGCGGGAGGCCGGGACAGGGTTACGAGCAGTACTTC. Translation: CSGRPGQGYEQYF.

The CDR3 nucleotides are TGCGCCAGCAGCTTGAAGGAATACTGGGCCGGACAGGGTCTTTCCTACGAGCAGTACTTC. This gives the protein CASSLKEYWAGQGLSYEQYF. The chain couples TRBV5-1 to TRBJ2-7, with 8 bases aligning to TRBD1. CDR3 length equals 20 residues. The ends lost 1 base at V and 1 base at J; junction bases unmatched: 19. Per the germline V gene, CDR1 is SGHRS and CDR2 is YFSETQ.

This clonotype was seen more than once but under ten times. The gene calls are TRBV27 and TRBJ2-7; tentative D call: TRBD1 (6 bases). V dropped 6 bases and J dropped 6 bases, with 12 bases sitting between them. CDR3 length: 12 amino acids. Germline V gives CDR1 MNHEY, CDR2 SMNVEV (reference sequence). CDR3 loop: CASRQGFGEQYF. The CDR3, as DNA: TGTGCCAGCAGACAGGGCTTCGGCGAGCAGTACTTC.

The chain uses TRBV10-3 and TRBJ2-5, with 10 bases matching TRBD2. The CDR3 runs 15 residues. CDR1 and CDR2 (germline): ENHRY, SYGVKD. The junction had 6 bases not matched to a gene; V was cut back by 3 bases and J by 5 bases. CDR3 sequence (DNA): TGTGCCATCAGTGAAACTAGCGGGATAGGTGAGACCCAGTACTTC. As protein: CAISETSGIGETQYF.

The chain's CDR3 is CASSSYNERGNQETQYF. The CDR3, as DNA: TGTGCCAGCAGCTCCTACAATGAGCGGGGAAACCAAGAGACCCAGTACTTC. The rearrangement joins TRBV7-9 to TRBJ2-5; 7 bases fit TRBD2. The CDR3 consists of 17 residues. CDR1 and CDR2 from the germline V gene are SEHNR and FQNEAQ (reference sequence). V lost 4 bases, J lost 0 bases, and 11 bases stayed unmatched.

About this clonotype: The germline gene is not matched at one end of the junction; a read error may be the cause. The CDR3 is CSVEDPGRETQHF. The DNA for the CDR3 is TGCAGCGTTGAAGATCCAGGGCGGGAGACCCAGCACTTC. V and J are TRBV29-1 and TRBJ2-5, with 7 bases that match TRBD2. The V gene's germline CDR1 is SQVTM and CDR2 ANQGSEA. The CDR3 consists of 13 residues.

In this sample, this clonotype turned up many times. Written as DNA, the CDR3 is TGTGCCAGCAGTGCCAGGAGAACGTACCAAGAGACCCAGTACTTC. This sequence encodes CASSARRTYQETQYF. The chain recombines TRBV12-3 or TRBV12-4 with TRBJ2-5, with D unresolved. V dropped 5 bases and J dropped 0 bases, with 13 bases sitting between them. CDR3 length: 15 amino acids.

There are many counts of this clonotype. The rearrangement joins TRBV5-1 to TRBJ1-1, with 11 positions matching TRBD1. Germline CDR1 and CDR2: SGHRS and YFSETQ. This CDR3 comprises 14 residues. The V gene end was trimmed by 0 bases and the J gene end by 6 bases; junction bases not matched to a gene: 1. CDR3 in amino acids: CASSLVDRGPEAFF. The CDR3 nucleotides read TGCGCCAGCAGCTTGGTGGACAGGGGGCCTGAAGCTTTCTTT.